One sample yielded the 13 T cell receptor beta chains listed below, sequenced in a study of shared clonotypes between healthy human individuals. The naive CD8 fraction comprised CD45RO-negative cells positively selected for CCR7 and excluded terminally differentiated effector memory CD45RA+ cells. Sequencing used immunoSEQ multiplex PCR; TCRdb keeps in-frame clones, though not all of them. The sample lists roughly 890,000 clones, around 92% occurring once. Sequencing used naive CD8+ T cells sorted from blood. These receptors were collected from a man aged 25-45 years in good health.

This clone was seen a single time. CDR3 nucleotide sequence: TGTGCCAGCAGTAAACTCCCGACAGATATGAACACTGAAGCTTTCTTT. As protein: CASSKLPTDMNTEAFF. The chain is built from TRBV27 and TRBJ1-1, with a possible D match to TRBD1 (5 bases). The CDR3 length is 16 residues. The V gene lost 5 bases and the J gene lost 0 bases, with 16 bases spanning the gap. Germline V gives CDR1 MNHEY, CDR2 SMNVEV (reference sequence).

This chain joins TRBV5-8 and TRBJ2-4, with D possibly being TRBD1 (5 bases). Germline V gene sequence: CDR1 SGHTS, CDR2 YDEGEE. Deletions cut 4 bases from V and 0 bases from J, with 26 bases between. CDR3 length: 20 residues. The CDR3 protein is CASSADRRFDPRLAKNIQYF. CDR3 DNA sequence: TGTGCCAGCAGCGCTGACAGAAGGTTTGACCCCAGATTAGCCAAAAACATTCAGTACTTC.

The genes are TRBV4-3 and TRBJ2-2; D not certain. Trimming stripped 0 bases from V and 4 bases from J, with 3 bases between. Germline V gene data show CDR1 as LGHNA and CDR2 as YSLEER. The CDR3 is 13 residues long. In nucleotides, the CDR3 is TGCGCCAGCAGCCAAGATCGCACCGGGGAGCTGTTTTTT. Amino acid sequence: CASSQDRTGELFF.

The chain couples TRBV27 to TRBJ2-7, with 9 bases fitting TRBD2. The V gene end was trimmed by 6 bases and the J gene end by 6 bases; junction bases not matched to a gene: 12. The V gene's germline CDR1 is MNHEY and CDR2 SMNVEV (reference sequence). The CDR3 length is 15 residues. The CDR3 region has the DNA TGTGCCAGCAGACCGGGACTAGCAGAGCTCTCCGAGCAGTACTTC. It is translated as CASRPGLAELSEQYF.

The V gene is TRBV5-4, the J gene TRBJ1-1; no clear D. The length of the CDR3 is 12 residues. CDR1 is SGHNT, CDR2 YYREEE, per germline (reference sequence). Trimming took off 3 bases at V and 7 bases at J, with 10 bases between the two ends. This chain's CDR3 is CASSSGRIEAFF. Here the CDR3 DNA reads TGTGCCAGCAGCTCGGGGAGGATTGAAGCTTTCTTT.

V usage is TRBV27 and J usage is TRBJ2-3; D call uncertain. V was trimmed by 0 bases and J by 4 bases, leaving 20 bases between them. Germline values: CDR1 MNHEY, CDR2 SMNVEV (reference sequence). The CDR3 loop spans 18 amino acids. CDR3 region: CASSLSLQYADTADTQYF. The CDR3 DNA reads as TGTGCCAGCAGTTTATCGCTCCAATACGCGGATACCGCAGATACGCAGTATTTT.

The rearrangement joins TRBV5-1 to TRBJ1-5; D unresolved. This CDR3 spans 14 amino acids. V lost 5 bases, J lost 4 bases, and 13 bases lay in between. Looked up from germline, CDR1 is SGHRS and CDR2 is YFSETQ. The CDR3 sequence is CASREDLGNQPQHF. CDR3 nucleotide sequence: TGCGCCAGCAGGGAAGACCTGGGGAATCAGCCCCAGCATTTT.

This clone is a singleton in its sample. This sample also contains other DNA sequences that code for the same CDR3. This sequence joins TRBV20-1 and TRBJ2-7; D call uncertain. The CDR3 has 11 residues. Germline CDR1 reads DFQATT; CDR2 reads SNEGSKA (reference sequence). V lost 7 bases, J lost 0 bases, and 7 bases lay in between. CDR3 nucleotides: TGCAGTGGCGCAGACTCCTACGAGCAGTACTTC. Protein product: CSGADSYEQYF.

This clone was seen only once. For the CDR3, the DNA is TGTGCCAGCAGCTTAACGGGGGGGGCCTCCCGGGGGAAGGAGCAGTACTTC. Amino acid sequence: CASSLTGGASRGKEQYF. This chain connects TRBV7-8 to TRBJ2-7; the match to TRBD2 covers 8 bases. The CDR3 covers 17 residues. The J segment lost 7 bases and the V segment lost 2 bases, leaving 16 bases of the junction unmatched. Germline V gives CDR1 SGHVS, CDR2 FQNEAQ.

The chain uses TRBV30 and TRBJ1-3, with D possibly matching TRBD1 (6 bases). Trimming stripped 2 bases from V and 4 bases from J, with 9 bases between. Germline CDR1 GTSNPN, CDR2 SVGIG (reference sequence). This CDR3 region has 13 residues. The CDR3 DNA reads TGTGCCTGGAGTTCAGGGGTCGGAAACACCATATATTTT. Protein: CAWSSGVGNTIYF.

The rearrangement links TRBV7-9 to TRBJ2-1; D is tentatively TRBD1 or TRBD2 (5 bases each). Per the germline V gene, CDR1 is SEHNR and CDR2 is FQNEAQ (reference sequence). The CDR3 extends over 16 amino acids. V lost 5 bases to trimming and J lost 2 bases, with 16 bases between them. The CDR3 protein is CASSPHSQGPYNEQFF. In DNA, the CDR3 is TGTGCCAGCAGCCCCCACTCCCAGGGACCCTACAATGAGCAGTTCTTC.

The chain carries TRBV7-9 and TRBJ2-5; D is perhaps TRBD1 or TRBD2 (5 bases each). Germline V gene data show CDR1 as SEHNR and CDR2 as FQNEAQ (reference sequence). V was pared by 1 base and J by 2 bases, with 11 bases between. The CDR3 extends over 15 amino acids. The CDR3 sequence: CASSLVRDHQETQYF. As DNA, the CDR3 is TGTGCCAGCAGCTTAGTACGGGACCATCAAGAGACCCAGTACTTC.

The chain couples TRBV27 to TRBJ2-1; TRBD2 matches at 11 bases. This CDR3 comprises 18 residues. CDR1 MNHEY and CDR2 SMNVEV come from the germline V gene (reference sequence). V was pared by 7 bases and J by 3 bases, with 14 bases of the junction left unmatched. Here the CDR3 DNA reads TGTGCCAGCACCCTCAACCCTGCCGGGACTAGCGGCTACAATGAGCAGTTCTTC. Amino acid sequence: CASTLNPAGTSGYNEQFF.